Shown below are 23 T cell receptor beta chains from a single sample sequenced in a study of blood T cells in healthy people across ages. A sample-barcoded 5' primer and a J-beta primer mix were used in a second PCR of about 6 to 12 cycles. TCRdb reprocessed the 5' RACE reads with MiXCR, giving one entry per CDR3 protein. The sample contains 950,000 to 1,200,000 distinct CDR3 sequences, around two fifths of which appear only once. The sequencing input was blood. The receptors were gathered from a man aged 18-30 years in good health.

The chain has TRBV5-1 and TRBJ1-4; TRBD1 matches 9 bases. The CDR3 contains 15 residues. Germline V gene lookup returns CDR1 SGHRS and CDR2 YFSETQ. V dropped 4 bases and J dropped 7; count of bases not matched to a gene: 8. CDR3 region: CASSPIPGQGEKLFF. The CDR3, as DNA: TGCGCCAGCAGCCCAATCCCGGGACAGGGTGAAAAACTGTTTTTT.

J is TRBJ2-2 and V is TRBV29-1; 10 bases agree with TRBD2. This CDR3 comprises 15 residues. CDR1 is SQVTM, CDR2 ANQGSEA, per germline. V shed 4 bases and J 3 bases; nucleotides not matched to a gene: 5. CDR3 in amino acids: CSVVASGGYTGELFF. DNA of the CDR3: TGCAGCGTTGTGGCTAGCGGGGGTTACACCGGGGAGCTGTTTTTT.

This clonotype was observed a handful of times. The V and J genes are TRBV12-3 or TRBV12-4 and TRBJ1-2; D is undetermined. The CDR3 totals 14 residues. V was cut by 2 bases and J by 8 bases, with 15 bases left in between. CDR3 sequence (DNA): TGTGCCAGCAGTTTATTCCTTGAGTTCAAGGGCTACACCTTC. Protein product: CASSLFLEFKGYTF.

The V call is TRBV28, the J call TRBJ1-1; D may be TRBD1 (6 bases). Per the germline V gene, CDR1 is MDHEN and CDR2 is SYDVKM. V was trimmed by 7 bases and J by 2 bases, leaving 23 bases between them. The CDR3 is made up of 17 amino acids. The CDR3 DNA is TGTGCCAGCACCGCGGGGGGGGCAGGTCGACCCAACACTGAAGCTTTCTTT. Amino acid sequence: CASTAGGAGRPNTEAFF.

The genes are TRBV9 and TRBJ2-5; 7 nucleotides align to TRBD2. CDR3 length equals 15 residues. V shed 0 bases, J shed 0 bases, and the junction held 2 bases outside the gene matches. Germline-derived CDR1 and CDR2 are SGDLS and YYNGEE. The CDR3: CASSVGGRDQETQYF. Here the CDR3 DNA reads TGTGCCAGCAGCGTAGGAGGGAGGGACCAAGAGACCCAGTACTTC.

V usage is TRBV7-9 and J usage is TRBJ2-1; D not certain. The CDR3 covers 15 residues. Per the germline V gene, CDR1 is SEHNR and CDR2 is FQNEAQ (reference sequence). The ends were cut back, 5 bases at V and 3 bases at J, with 14 bases in the middle. The CDR3 coding sequence is TGTGCCAGCAGCCCCACAAGAAACTTCTACAATGAGCAGTTCTTC. Translation gives CASSPTRNFYNEQFF.

This clonotype was observed a few times. The chain combines TRBV2 with TRBJ1-1; perhaps TRBD1 as D (6 bases). Trimming removed 3 bases from V and 1 base from J, with 9 bases in between. The germline V gene has CDR1 SNHLY and CDR2 FYNNEI. This CDR3 has 14 amino acids. The CDR3: CASSEGGTNTEAFF. CDR3 in DNA: TGTGCCAGCAGTGAGGGGGGCACGAACACTGAAGCTTTCTTT.

The genes are TRBV10-3 and TRBJ1-2; 7 bases match TRBD1. CDR3 length: 13 amino acids. J gave up 4 bases and V 6 bases, and 5 bases lay outside the gene matches. Germline CDR1 reads ENHRY; CDR2 reads SYGVKD. CDR3 in amino acids: CAIRDRAAYGYTF. Here the CDR3 DNA reads TGTGCCATCAGAGACAGGGCGGCCTATGGCTACACCTTC.

The genes are TRBV7-8 and TRBJ1-5; no firm D call. CDR3 length: 16 amino acids. CDR1 and CDR2 (germline): SGHVS, FQNEAQ. V lost 1 base and J lost 0, with 10 bases in between. CDR3 DNA: TGTGCCAGCAGCTTAGTAGCAGCATATAGCAATCAGCCCCAGCATTTT. Its translation: CASSLVAAYSNQPQHF.

Turning to this clonotype: This sequence may be a read error, since a much larger clone differs from it by one base. The chain combines TRBV5-1 with TRBJ2-3; the match to TRBD2 covers 12 bases. CDR1 is SGHRS and CDR2 is YFSETQ in the germline V gene. CDR3 length: 15 amino acids. For the CDR3, the DNA is TGCGCCGGCAGCTTGTGGACTAGCGGGGCGGATACGCAGTATTTT. It translates to CAGSLWTSGADTQYF.

The rearrangement joins TRBV6-1 to TRBJ2-5; unclear D gene. Germline V gene lookup returns CDR1 MNHNS and CDR2 SASEGT. Deletions cut 10 bases from V and 2 bases from J, with 5 bases between. The CDR3 contains 10 residues. Here the CDR3 reads CANRQETQYF. In nucleotides, the CDR3 is TGTGCCAACCGTCAAGAGACCCAGTACTTC.

The rearrangement joins TRBV6-6 to TRBJ2-3; D unclear. Trimming took 7 bases from V and 0 from J, leaving 11 bases between them. From germline, CDR1 is MNHNY and CDR2 SVGAGI (reference sequence). The CDR3 runs 14 residues. CDR3 residues: CASTSASSTDTQYF. CDR3 coding DNA: TGTGCCAGCACCTCCGCCTCTAGCACAGATACGCAGTATTTT.

The chain uses TRBV7-3 and TRBJ2-1, with D tentatively TRBD2 (5 bases). Trimming cost V 2 bases and J 2 bases, with 25 bases left between them. The CDR3 consists of 20 residues. The germline V gene has CDR1 SGHTA and CDR2 FQGTGA. The CDR3 loop reads CASSLPRDGLAKVPYNEQFF. The DNA of the CDR3 is TGTGCCAGCAGCTTACCCCGCGACGGATTAGCGAAGGTCCCCTACAATGAGCAGTTCTTC.

This clonotype was seen a handful of times. The genes are TRBV20-1 and TRBJ2-7; D perhaps matches TRBD2 (6 bases). This CDR3 comprises 14 residues. Germline V lookup: CDR1 DFQATT, CDR2 SNEGSKA (reference sequence). Trimming removed 5 bases at V and 1 base at J, with 15 bases between. The CDR3 DNA sequence: TGCAGTGCTGCCGCGGGACTTCGTTCCTACGAGCAGTACTTC. Its protein is CSAAAGLRSYEQYF.

Of note for this clonotype: The junction and the germline gene differ at one end; a read error may be behind it. The genes are TRBV4-3 and TRBJ1-2; D not resolved. The CDR3 contains 15 residues. Germline CDR1 is LGHNA and CDR2 is YSLEER. The CDR3 region is CASNQDAQSNYGYTF. CDR3 nucleotide sequence: TGCGCCAGCAACCAAGATGCCCAGAGCAACTATGGCTACACCTTC.

CDR3 DNA sequence: TGTGCCAGCAAAGAAGGGGGTTTCACTGAAGCTTTCTTT. Residues: CASKEGGFTEAFF. This chain uses TRBV12-3 or TRBV12-4 with TRBJ1-1; maybe TRBD1 (6 bases). The germline V and J ends were trimmed by 7 bases and 4 bases, with 13 bases remaining between them. The CDR3 consists of 13 residues.

The rearrangement joins TRBV15 to TRBJ2-7; D gene unclear. V was trimmed by 1 base and J by 3 bases, leaving 13 bases between them. Germline V gives CDR1 LNHNV, CDR2 YYDKDF (reference sequence). The CDR3 is 15 amino acids. In DNA form, the CDR3 reads TGTGCCACCAGCAGAGGTGATGGACGGAACTACGAGCAGTACTTC. Translation: CATSRGDGRNYEQYF.

The chain has TRBV20-1 and TRBJ2-3; D possibly matches TRBD1 or TRBD2 (6 bases each). Germline V gene lookup returns CDR1 DFQATT and CDR2 SNEGSKA (reference sequence). V was shortened by 2 bases and J by 3 bases, with 15 bases between the two germline ends. The CDR3 length is 15 residues. CDR3 DNA sequence: TGCAGTGCTAGATCAAGCCGGGGGCGAACAGATACGCAGTATTTT. This gives the protein CSARSSRGRTDTQYF.

The V gene is TRBV3-1, the J gene TRBJ2-1; D is possibly TRBD2 (5 bases). Per germline, CDR1 LGHDT and CDR2 YNNKEL (reference sequence). V lost 1 base and J 7 bases, leaving 11 bases between the germline ends. This CDR3 contains 14 residues. CDR3 sequence (DNA): TGTGCCAGCAGCCAAGCCCGGGGAAAAAATGAGCAGTTCTTC. Amino acids: CASSQARGKNEQFF.

The genes are TRBV6-5 and TRBJ2-5, with 8 bases identical to TRBD2. Germline lookup yields CDR1 MNHEY and CDR2 SVGAGI. The CDR3 sequence is 16 residues long. The ends lost 8 bases at V and 0 bases at J; junction bases unmatched: 11. The chain's CDR3 is CASGTPTSAYQETQYF. The CDR3 DNA reads as TGTGCCAGCGGAACCCCGACTAGCGCCTACCAAGAGACCCAGTACTTC.

The rearrangement links TRBV12-3 or TRBV12-4 to TRBJ1-5; D remains ambiguous. This CDR3 has 14 amino acids. Between the trimmed V and J ends, which lost 4 bases and 7 bases, there was a span of 14 bases. The CDR3 region is CASSWSYGVQPQHF. CDR3 nucleotides: TGTGCCAGCAGTTGGTCTTACGGGGTGCAGCCCCAGCATTTT.

Many counts were recorded for this clonotype. The chain joins TRBV12-3 or TRBV12-4 to TRBJ1-2; possible D gene TRBD1, 6 bases. CDR3 length: 15 amino acids. Trimming stripped 6 bases from V and 5 bases from J, with 19 bases between. Here the CDR3 reads CASSLDAGHIYGYTF. CDR3 sequence (DNA): TGTGCCAGCAGCCTCGACGCGGGACACATATATGGCTACACCTTC.

This clonotype was seen a few times. In DNA form, the CDR3 reads TGTGCCAGCAGCTTGGGAAGCCACGTTGACTATGGCTACACCTTC. This sequence encodes CASSLGSHVDYGYTF. The chain couples TRBV7-8 to TRBJ1-2; D is unclear. The CDR3 is 15 amino acids. The ends were cut back, 3 bases at V and 3 bases at J, with 14 bases in the middle. The germline V gene encodes CDR1 SGHVS and CDR2 FQNEAQ.